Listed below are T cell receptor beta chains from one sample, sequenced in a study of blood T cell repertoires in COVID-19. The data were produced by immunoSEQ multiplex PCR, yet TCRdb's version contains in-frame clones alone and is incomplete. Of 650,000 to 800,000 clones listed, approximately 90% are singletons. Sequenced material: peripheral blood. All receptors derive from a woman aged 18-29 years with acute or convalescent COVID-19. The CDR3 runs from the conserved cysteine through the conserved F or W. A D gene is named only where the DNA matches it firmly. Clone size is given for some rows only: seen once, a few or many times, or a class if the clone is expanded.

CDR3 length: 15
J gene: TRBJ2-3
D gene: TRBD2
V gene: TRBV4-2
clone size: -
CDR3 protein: CASSQVRGGPDTQYF
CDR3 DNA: TGTGCCAGCAGCCAAGTCCGGGGGGGGCCAGATACGCAGTATTTT

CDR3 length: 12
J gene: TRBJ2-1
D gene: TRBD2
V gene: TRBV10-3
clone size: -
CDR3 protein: CAIGSGEVEQFF
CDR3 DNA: TGTGCCATCGGGAGCGGGGAGGTCGAGCAGTTCTTC

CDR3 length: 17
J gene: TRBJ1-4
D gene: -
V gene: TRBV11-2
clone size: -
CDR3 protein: CASSLGAGVATNEKLFF
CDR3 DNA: TGTGCCAGCAGCTTAGGGGCGGGGGTCGCAACTAATGAAAAACTGTTTTTT

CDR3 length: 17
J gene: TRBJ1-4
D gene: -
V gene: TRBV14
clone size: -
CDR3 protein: CASSHHLQGWAREKLFF
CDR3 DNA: TGTGCCAGCAGCCACCACTTACAGGGTTGGGCTCGAGAAAAACTGTTTTTT

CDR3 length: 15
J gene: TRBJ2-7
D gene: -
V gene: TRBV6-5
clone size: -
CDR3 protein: CASSRVPGRTYEQYF
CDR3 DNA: TGTGCCAGCAGTCGAGTCCCAGGCAGAACTTACGAGCAGTACTTC

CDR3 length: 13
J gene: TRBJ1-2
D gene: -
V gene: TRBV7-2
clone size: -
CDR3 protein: CASSLSGVAGYTF
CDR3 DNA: TGTGCCAGCAGCTTGTCAGGGGTCGCGGGCTACACCTTC

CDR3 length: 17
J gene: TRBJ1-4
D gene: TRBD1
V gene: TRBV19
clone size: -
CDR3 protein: CASSIGNRGVSNEKLFF
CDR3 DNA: TGTGCCAGTAGTATAGGCAACAGGGGTGTGTCTAATGAAAAACTGTTTTTT

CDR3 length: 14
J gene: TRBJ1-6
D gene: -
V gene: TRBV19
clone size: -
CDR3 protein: CASSDRSGYSPLHF
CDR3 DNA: TGTGCCAGTAGCGACAGGTCGGGGTATTCACCCCTCCACTTT

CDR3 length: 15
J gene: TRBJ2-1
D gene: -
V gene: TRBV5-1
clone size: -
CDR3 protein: CASSVEGGRYNEQFF
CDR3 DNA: TGCGCCAGCAGCGTTGAGGGGGGGCGATACAATGAGCAGTTCTTC

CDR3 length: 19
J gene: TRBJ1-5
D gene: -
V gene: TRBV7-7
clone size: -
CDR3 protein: CASSSAGRQGTLSNQPQHF
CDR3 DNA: TGTGCCAGCAGCTCGGCAGGTCGTCAGGGGACATTAAGCAATCAGCCCCAGCATTTT

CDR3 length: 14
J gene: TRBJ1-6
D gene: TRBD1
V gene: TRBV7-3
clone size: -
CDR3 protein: CASSSQGANSPLHF
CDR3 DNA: TGTGCCAGCAGCTCGCAGGGGGCGAATTCACCCCTCCACTTT

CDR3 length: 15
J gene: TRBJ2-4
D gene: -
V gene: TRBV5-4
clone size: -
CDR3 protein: CASSLSGVAKNIQYF
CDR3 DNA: TGTGCCAGCAGCTTGTCGGGGGTAGCCAAAAACATTCAGTACTTC

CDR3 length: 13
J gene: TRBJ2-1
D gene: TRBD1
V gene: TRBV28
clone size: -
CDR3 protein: CASSFRGYNEQFF
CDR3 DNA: TGTGCCAGCAGTTTCAGGGGGTACAATGAGCAGTTCTTC

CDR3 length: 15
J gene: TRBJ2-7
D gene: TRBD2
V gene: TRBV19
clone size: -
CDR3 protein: CASSWTSGGANEQYF
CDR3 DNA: TGTGCCAGTAGTTGGACTAGCGGGGGGGCCAACGAGCAGTACTTC

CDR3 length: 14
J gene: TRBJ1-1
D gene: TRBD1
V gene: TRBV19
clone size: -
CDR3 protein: CASSPGQGGSEAFF
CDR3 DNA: TGTGCCAGTAGTCCGGGACAGGGGGGCTCTGAAGCTTTCTTT

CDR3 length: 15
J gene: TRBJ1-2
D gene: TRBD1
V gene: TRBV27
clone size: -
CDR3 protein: CASSSTGSGDYGYTF
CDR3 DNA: TGTGCCAGCAGTTCGACAGGGAGTGGGGACTATGGCTACACCTTC

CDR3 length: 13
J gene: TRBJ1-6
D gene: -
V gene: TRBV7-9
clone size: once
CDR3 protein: CASSREPNSPLHF
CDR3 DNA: TGTGCCAGCAGCCGGGAGCCAAATTCACCCCTCCACTTT

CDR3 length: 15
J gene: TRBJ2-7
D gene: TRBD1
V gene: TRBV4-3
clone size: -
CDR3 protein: CASSHSPGQIYEQYF
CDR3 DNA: TGCGCCAGCAGCCACAGTCCGGGACAGATCTACGAGCAGTACTTC

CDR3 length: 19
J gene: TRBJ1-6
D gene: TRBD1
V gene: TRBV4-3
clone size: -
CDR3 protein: CASSQEGHRGRILSSPLHF
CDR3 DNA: TGCGCCAGCAGCCAAGAAGGGCACAGGGGGCGTATTCTGAGTTCACCCCTCCACTTT

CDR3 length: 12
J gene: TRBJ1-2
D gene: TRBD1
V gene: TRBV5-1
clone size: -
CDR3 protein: CASSYGQAGYTF
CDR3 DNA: TGCGCCAGCAGCTACGGACAGGCTGGCTACACCTTC